A selection of T cell receptor beta chains follows, all from one sample in a study of immune heterogeneity within non-small cell lung tumors. TCRdb independently ran MiXCR on the multiplex PCR reads; one entry per CDR3 protein. This sample has 30,000 to 40,000 distinct CDR3 sequences, with less than 35% found just once. The sequencing sample was made of lung tumor tissue. Receptors originate from a man in his forties or fifties with non-small cell lung cancer. Each CDR3 is given with its conserved first and last residue. Each record gives: V gene, CDR3 length, J gene, clone size, D gene, CDR3 DNA, CDR3 protein. A D gene is named only where the DNA matches it firmly. Clone size is not always given. Where it is, it says once, few, many or a class for expanded clones.

V gene: TRBV9; CDR3 length: 12; J gene: TRBJ2-7; clone size: many; D gene: -; CDR3 DNA: TGTGCCAGCAGCGCCGGGGGCGGCGAGCAGTACTTC; CDR3 protein: CASSAGGGEQYF
V gene: TRBV3-1; CDR3 length: 12; J gene: TRBJ2-7; clone size: many; D gene: -; CDR3 DNA: TGTGCCAGCAGCCAAGCAGGCAGCCTCGGGTACTTC; CDR3 protein: CASSQAGSLGYF
V gene: TRBV6-1; CDR3 length: 14; J gene: TRBJ1-6; clone size: many; D gene: TRBD1; CDR3 DNA: TGTGCCAGCAGTGAAGGACAGGGGAGTTCACCCCTCCACTTT; CDR3 protein: CASSEGQGSSPLHF
V gene: TRBV12-3/TRBV12-4; CDR3 length: 14; J gene: TRBJ1-4; clone size: many; D gene: -; CDR3 DNA: TGTGCCAGCAGTTTCGGAGGGAACGGTGAAAAACTGTTTTTT; CDR3 protein: CASSFGGNGEKLFF
V gene: TRBV9; CDR3 length: 19; J gene: TRBJ2-3; clone size: few; D gene: -; CDR3 DNA: TGTGCCAGCAGCAGATCAGCAGGGGGAGGGTTCCCTAGCACAGATACGCAGTATTTT; CDR3 protein: CASSRSAGGGFPSTDTQYF
V gene: TRBV6-2/TRBV6-3; CDR3 length: 14; J gene: TRBJ2-7; clone size: many; D gene: TRBD2; CDR3 DNA: TGTGCCAGCAGTTCCCAGCGGGGTACCTACGAGCAGTACTTC; CDR3 protein: CASSSQRGTYEQYF
V gene: TRBV30; CDR3 length: 17; J gene: TRBJ2-3; clone size: few; D gene: TRBD2; CDR3 DNA: TGTGCCTGGTCACTAGCGGGAGGGCCCACTAGCACAGATACGCAGTATTTT; CDR3 protein: CAWSLAGGPTSTDTQYF
V gene: TRBV5-8; CDR3 length: 16; J gene: TRBJ2-7; clone size: many; D gene: -; CDR3 DNA: TGTGCCAGCAGCTTAAGGGGTAGGGCCCTTACCTACGAGCAGTACTTC; CDR3 protein: CASSLRGRALTYEQYF
V gene: TRBV5-1; CDR3 length: 15; J gene: TRBJ2-1; clone size: many; D gene: -; CDR3 DNA: TGCGCCAGCAGCTTGATGGTAGCGGATTACAATGAGCAGTTCTTC; CDR3 protein: CASSLMVADYNEQFF
V gene: TRBV5-1; CDR3 length: 11; J gene: TRBJ2-1; clone size: -; D gene: -; CDR3 DNA: TGCGCCAGCAGCCGGGTCGATGAGCAGTTCTTC; CDR3 protein: CASSRVDEQFF
V gene: TRBV7-9; CDR3 length: 15; J gene: TRBJ1-2; clone size: few; D gene: TRBD1; CDR3 DNA: TGTGCCAGCAGCTTAGCCAGGGGGCGCAGCTATGGCTACACCTTC; CDR3 protein: CASSLARGRSYGYTF
V gene: TRBV7-9; CDR3 length: 13; J gene: TRBJ2-7; clone size: -; D gene: -; CDR3 DNA: TGTGCCAGCAGCCCTCCCGGGAACTACGAGCAGTACTTC; CDR3 protein: CASSPPGNYEQYF
V gene: TRBV6-2/TRBV6-3; CDR3 length: 11; J gene: TRBJ2-7; clone size: -; D gene: -; CDR3 DNA: TGTGCGGCCGGGAGCTCCCACGCGCAGTACTTC; CDR3 protein: CAAGSSHAQYF
V gene: TRBV20-1; CDR3 length: 12; J gene: TRBJ1-5; clone size: medium-sized; D gene: -; CDR3 DNA: TGCAGTGCTAGGGACGGGAATCAGCCCCAGCATTTT; CDR3 protein: CSARDGNQPQHF
V gene: TRBV30; CDR3 length: 11; J gene: TRBJ2-3; clone size: -; D gene: -; CDR3 DNA: TGTGCCTGGAGTCCCCTAGGTACGCAGTATTTT; CDR3 protein: CAWSPLGTQYF
V gene: TRBV7-8; CDR3 length: 18; J gene: TRBJ2-3; clone size: many; D gene: TRBD2; CDR3 DNA: TGTGCCAGCAGCCCGAATTCCGCTAGCGGGTCATCGACAGATACGCAGTATTTT; CDR3 protein: CASSPNSASGSSTDTQYF